This paragraph covers one T cell receptor (beta chain) sequence. Its matching antigen is unknown. This CDR3 has 15 residues. Germline V gene lookup returns CDR1 LGHNA and CDR2 YNFKEQ. The data were obtained in a study of monozygotic twins with inflammatory bowel disease. Findings and limits, study-wide: Fewer shared clonotypes with others were found in IBD patients than in healthy twins, especially with disease activity. Healthy co-twins showed greater TCRbeta diversity (inverse Simpson) than IBD patients.

TCRdb re-called the 5' RACE reads and gives one entry per CDR3 protein, without DNA. Here the sample table reports about 450,000 distinct CDR3 sequences. Unfractionated whole blood yielded total RNA, and T cells were not sorted. The chain employs TRBV4-2 and TRBJ1-6; TCRdb designates TRBD1, a call that cannot be tested without DNA. The specimen sequenced was blood. The receptor was derived from a human donor with ulcerative colitis or Crohn's disease, or a healthy co-twin of an affected twin (not recorded which). CDR3 region: CASAFGGAGNSPLHF.